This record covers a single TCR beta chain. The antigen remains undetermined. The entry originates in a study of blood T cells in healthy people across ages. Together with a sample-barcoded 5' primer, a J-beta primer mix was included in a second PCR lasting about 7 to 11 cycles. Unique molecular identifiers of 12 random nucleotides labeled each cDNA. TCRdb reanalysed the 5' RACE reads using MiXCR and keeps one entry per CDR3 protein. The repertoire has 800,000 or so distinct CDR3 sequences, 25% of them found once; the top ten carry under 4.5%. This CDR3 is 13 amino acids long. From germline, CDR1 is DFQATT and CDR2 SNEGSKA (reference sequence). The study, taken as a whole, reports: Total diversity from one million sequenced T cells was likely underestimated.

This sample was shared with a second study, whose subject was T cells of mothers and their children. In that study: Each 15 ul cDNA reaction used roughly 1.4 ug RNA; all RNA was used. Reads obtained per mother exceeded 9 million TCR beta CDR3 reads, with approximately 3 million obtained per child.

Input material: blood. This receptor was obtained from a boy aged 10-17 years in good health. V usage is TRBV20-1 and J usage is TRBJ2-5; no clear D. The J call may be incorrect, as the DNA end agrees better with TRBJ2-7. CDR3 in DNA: TGCAGTGCCCCTGACTCGCCCGCCCTCGAGCAGTACTTC. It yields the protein CSAPDSPALEQYF.